This TCR beta chain was retrieved from a study of shared clonotypes between healthy human individuals (dated by TCRdb to 2018 to 2021). For context, the study as a whole: The cohort comprised a couple of women and a few men aged 18 to 49 years. For each donor, three plates each were used for CD4 naive and CD4 memory, two plates were used for CD8 naive, and one plate was used for CD8 memory. Leukapheresis yielded between about 0.85 and 10 billion PBMCs per donor. To increase sequencing depth and limit assay-specific biases, different laboratories used diverse techniques to prepare libraries and sequence TCR repertoires. Blood TCR repertoires of several healthy adults were deeply sequenced to estimate repertoire size and the extent of clonotype sharing between individuals.

What the study reported, not specific to this receptor: Only blood was sampled, and tissue TCR repertoires likely differ from those in blood. When a few donors were compared, the shared fraction of clonotypes was about 5% for naive CD4, 3.5% to 4% for naive CD8, 2% to 2.5% for memory CD4, and around 0.37% for memory CD8. Incomplete sequencing was indicated by rarefaction of sorted-subset datasets, despite the large sequencing depth. Because the study included a small number of donors, the genetic and exposure-history diversity represented was limited. Compared with non-shared clonotypes, the clonotypes found in all four sorted-subset donors had higher generation probabilities. Based on pairwise subsampling, the degree of clonotype sharing among donors was expected to be affected by sequencing depth. Naive subsets generally had larger estimated clonotype richness than memory subsets.

Using the deep immunoSEQ assay, multiplex PCR amplified TCR CDR3 regions from genomic DNA. Extracted genomic DNA from each cell subset was spread evenly across all wells of several immunoSEQ 96-well plates, with each plate serving as a replicate. For sorted subsets, each replicate PCR was loaded with roughly 0.2 ug genomic DNA, equivalent to 25,000 to 30,000 T cell genomes. Purified libraries were quantified with a Qubit 3.0 fluorometer, sized on a Bioanalyzer 2100, and re-quantified with the KAPA Library Quantification kit. Each immunoSEQ 96-well plate was sequenced on its own single-read 150-cycle Illumina NextSeq 550 flow cell. On the authors' methods: Because the immunoSEQ output held only junctional sequences and lacked quality scores, the filtering could not match the filtering applied to full-length reads. To assign V/J genes and CDR3, sequences were annotated using PyIR, a Python wrapper for IgBLAST v1.9, with IMGT germline references. Reads with weak V/J assignments (E-value above 1e-6), missing CDR3, stop codons, out-of-frame junctions, or ambiguous translated residues were removed. V3J clonotypes were defined as sequences sharing the same inferred V gene, J gene, and CDR3 amino acid sequence. Percentage overlap between repertoires was computed as shared unique clonotypes divided by the size of the smaller repertoire. Three approaches were used to assess repertoire richness: RTK rarefaction, the Chao1 estimator, and Recon v2.1 estimates of unobserved clonotypes. Generation probabilities for all TCRbeta clonotypes obtained by the gDNA method from a handful of donors were computed using OLGA. The table comes from immuneACCESS by way of TCRdb, which keeps in-frame sequences with V and J called. Part of the clones is missing from these tables; in studies checked, under half for an unresolved V gene and the rest for unknown reasons. That table furnishes V, J and clone size, whereas the DNA furnished D and trimming. The sample table shows roughly 2.2 million clones, and 85% to 95% are seen once. Of the sample, around 0.4% falls within the top ten clones.

Healthy HIV-negative adults with no recently reported acute infections or vaccinations were included as donors. Every donor was a Caucasian adult living in Nashville, Tennessee, USA. CD4+ T cells were enriched by magnetic negative selection, after which naive cells were positively selected on CD45RA and the negative fraction was taken as the memory subset. After blood collection by leukapheresis, PBMCs were isolated using Ficoll-Histopaque density gradient centrifugation and then cryopreserved in the vapor phase of liquid nitrogen. Analytical flow cytometry was used to check the purity and quantity of every magnetically sorted T cell population. From each sorted fraction, genomic DNA was isolated and quantified by UV absorbance on a Nanodrop 2000c. There are 17 amino acids in the CDR3, from cysteine to phenylalanine inclusive. Only the CDR3 region is kept as DNA, spanning 51 bases read in frame from base 1. V sheds 7 bases and J sheds 0 bases, leaving 21 bases between their ends. The germline V gene sets CDR1 to SGHRS and CDR2 to YFSETQ.

Worth noting for this clone: The antigen it binds to is not known. No per-base quality is available; no much larger clone lies one base away.

Sequencing was performed on naive CD4+ T cells from PBMCs. In the paper's terms, the cell subset or site label means: CD45RA+ positively selected. This sequence originates from a man aged 18 to 29 in good health. Some clones in this sample may be carry-over from other donors' samples. Rearrangement joined TRBV5-1 to TRBJ2-3; the D gene lacks a confident call. At the DNA level, the sequence is TGCGCCAGCCGTACTCGATCCGAGGCGGCTAGCACAGATACGCAGTATTTT. This translates into CASRTRSEAASTDTQYF.